One sample yielded the 2 T cell receptor beta chains listed below, sequenced in a study of cytomegalovirus exposure and HLA in healthy donors. Amplification used 60 Vbeta primers and 13 Jbeta primers. This table comes from immunoSEQ multiplex PCR, and its TCRdb copy is limited to in-frame clones, with some not included. Seen in this sample are about 190,000 clones; the ten most common clones hold 6.5%. Sequencing used PBMCs. These receptors originate from a young man in good health and CMV-seronegative.

This sequence joins TRBV25-1 and TRBJ2-1; 8 nucleotides agree with TRBD2. Germline lookup yields CDR1 MGHDK and CDR2 SYGVNS. The CDR3 has 15 amino acids. The J segment lost 6 bases and the V segment lost 3 bases, leaving 7 bases of the junction unmatched. The CDR3 DNA sequence: TGTGCCAGCAGTGACCCGGGACTAGTCGGCAATGAGCAGTTCTTC. This translates into CASSDPGLVGNEQFF.

Here the CDR3 DNA reads TGTGCCAGCAGTTTCCCCCCCCGGGGACTAGCGACCTACGAGCAGTACTTC. Its protein product is CASSFPPRGLATYEQYF. V is TRBV28 and J is TRBJ2-7, with TRBD2 matching 10 bases. CDR1 and CDR2 (germline): MDHEN, SYDVKM. With V trimmed by 3 bases and J by 2 bases, 10 bases remained unmatched. This CDR3 has 17 residues.